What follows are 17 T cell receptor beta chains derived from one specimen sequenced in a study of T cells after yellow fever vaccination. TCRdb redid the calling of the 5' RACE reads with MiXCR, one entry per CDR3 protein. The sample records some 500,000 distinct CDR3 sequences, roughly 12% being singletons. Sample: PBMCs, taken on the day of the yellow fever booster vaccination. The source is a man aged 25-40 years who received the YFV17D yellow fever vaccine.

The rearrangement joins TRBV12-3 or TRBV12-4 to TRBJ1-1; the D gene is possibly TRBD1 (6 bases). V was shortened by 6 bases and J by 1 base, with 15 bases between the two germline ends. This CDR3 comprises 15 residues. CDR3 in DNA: TGTGCCAGCAGGAAGGGGACAAAAACGAACACTGAAGCTTTCTTT. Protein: CASRKGTKTNTEAFF.

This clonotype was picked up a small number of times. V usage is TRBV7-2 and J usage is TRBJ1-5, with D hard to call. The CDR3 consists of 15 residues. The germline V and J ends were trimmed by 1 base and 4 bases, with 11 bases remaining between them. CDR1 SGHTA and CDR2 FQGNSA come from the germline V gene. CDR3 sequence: CASSLVQLDNQPQHF. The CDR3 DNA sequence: TGTGCCAGCAGCTTAGTGCAGCTGGATAATCAGCCCCAGCATTTT. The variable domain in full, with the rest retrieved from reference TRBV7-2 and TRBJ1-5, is GAGVSQSPSNKVTEKGKDVELRCDPISGHTALYWYRQSLGQGLEFLIYFQGNSAPDKSGLPSDRFSAERTGGSVSTLTIQRTQQEDSAVYLCASSLVQLDNQPQHFGDGTRLSIL.

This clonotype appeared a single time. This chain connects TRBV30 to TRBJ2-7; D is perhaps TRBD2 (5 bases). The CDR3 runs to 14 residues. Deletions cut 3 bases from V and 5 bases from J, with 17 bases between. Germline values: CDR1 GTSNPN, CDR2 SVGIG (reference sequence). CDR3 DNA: TGTGCCTGGAGCTCGATCGGGGTGGCCGACGAGCAGTACTTC. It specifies CAWSSIGVADEQYF.

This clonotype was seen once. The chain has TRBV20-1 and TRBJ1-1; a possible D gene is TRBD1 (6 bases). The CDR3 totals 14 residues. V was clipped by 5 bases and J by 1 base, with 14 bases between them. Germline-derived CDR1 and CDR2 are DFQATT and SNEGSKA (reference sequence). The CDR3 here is CSAPFRGSNTEAFF. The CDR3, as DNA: TGCAGTGCTCCCTTCAGGGGTTCGAACACTGAAGCTTTCTTT.

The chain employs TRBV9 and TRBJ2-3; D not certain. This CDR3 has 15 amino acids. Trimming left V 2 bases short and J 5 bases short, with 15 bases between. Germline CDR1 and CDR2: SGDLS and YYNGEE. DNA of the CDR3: TGTGCCAGCAGCGTCTCCCCACGGCCTCAAGATACGCAGTATTTT. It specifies CASSVSPRPQDTQYF. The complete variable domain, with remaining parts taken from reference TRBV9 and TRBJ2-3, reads DSGVTQTPKHLITATGQRVTLRCSPRSGDLSVYWYQQSLDQGLQFLIQYYNGEERAKGNILERFSAQQFPDLHSELNLSSLELGDSALYFCASSVSPRPQDTQYFGPGTRLTVL.

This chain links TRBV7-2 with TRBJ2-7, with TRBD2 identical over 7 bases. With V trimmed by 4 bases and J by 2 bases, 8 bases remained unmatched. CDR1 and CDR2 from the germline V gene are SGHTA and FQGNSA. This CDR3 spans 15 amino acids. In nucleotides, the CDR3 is TGTGCCAGCAGCTCTCACGGTGGGGGGGCCTACGAGCAGTACTTC. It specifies CASSSHGGGAYEQYF.

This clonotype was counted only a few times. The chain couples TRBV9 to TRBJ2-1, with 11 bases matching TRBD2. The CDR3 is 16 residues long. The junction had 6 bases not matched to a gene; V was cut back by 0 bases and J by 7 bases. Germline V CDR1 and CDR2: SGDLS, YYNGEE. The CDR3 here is CASSVDGTSGRNEQFF. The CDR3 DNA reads TGTGCCAGCAGCGTAGATGGTACTAGCGGGAGAAATGAGCAGTTCTTC.

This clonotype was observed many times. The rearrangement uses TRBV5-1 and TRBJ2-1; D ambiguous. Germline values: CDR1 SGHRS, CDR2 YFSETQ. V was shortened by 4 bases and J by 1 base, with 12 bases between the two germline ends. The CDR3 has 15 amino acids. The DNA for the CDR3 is TGCGCCAGCAGCAACGAGTGGGGTTCCTACAATGAGCAGTTCTTC. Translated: CASSNEWGSYNEQFF.

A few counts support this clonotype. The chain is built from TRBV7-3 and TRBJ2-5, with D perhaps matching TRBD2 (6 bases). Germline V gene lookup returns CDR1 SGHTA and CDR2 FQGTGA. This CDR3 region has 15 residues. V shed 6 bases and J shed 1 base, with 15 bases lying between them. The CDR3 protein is CASSPLGGSQETQYF. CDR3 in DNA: TGTGCCAGCAGTCCTTTAGGAGGGTCCCAAGAGACCCAGTACTTC.

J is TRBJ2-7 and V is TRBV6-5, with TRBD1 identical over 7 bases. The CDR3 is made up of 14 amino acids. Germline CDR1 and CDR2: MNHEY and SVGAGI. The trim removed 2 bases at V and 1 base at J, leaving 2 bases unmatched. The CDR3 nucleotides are TGTGCCAGCAGTTACGACAGGGTGTCCTACGAGCAGTACTTC. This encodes CASSYDRVSYEQYF.

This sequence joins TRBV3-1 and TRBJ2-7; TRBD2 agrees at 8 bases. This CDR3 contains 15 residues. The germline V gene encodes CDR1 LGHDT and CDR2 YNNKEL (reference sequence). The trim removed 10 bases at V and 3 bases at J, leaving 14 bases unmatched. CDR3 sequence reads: CATTPGLASYYEQYF. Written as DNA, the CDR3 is TGTGCCACCACCCCAGGACTAGCAAGTTACTACGAGCAGTACTTC.

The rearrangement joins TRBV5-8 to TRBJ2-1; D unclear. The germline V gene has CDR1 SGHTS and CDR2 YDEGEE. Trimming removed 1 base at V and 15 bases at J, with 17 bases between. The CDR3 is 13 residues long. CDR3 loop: CASSLKPGFKLFF. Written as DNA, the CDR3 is TGTGCCAGCAGCTTGAAACCTGGGTTTAAGCTGTTCTTC.

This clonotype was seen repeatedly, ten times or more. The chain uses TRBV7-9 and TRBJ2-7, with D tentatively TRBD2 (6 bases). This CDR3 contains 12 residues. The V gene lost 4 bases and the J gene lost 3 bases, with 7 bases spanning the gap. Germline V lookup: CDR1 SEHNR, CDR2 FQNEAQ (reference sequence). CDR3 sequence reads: CASSSGVYEQYF. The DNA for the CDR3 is TGTGCCAGCAGCTCGGGGGTCTACGAGCAGTACTTC.

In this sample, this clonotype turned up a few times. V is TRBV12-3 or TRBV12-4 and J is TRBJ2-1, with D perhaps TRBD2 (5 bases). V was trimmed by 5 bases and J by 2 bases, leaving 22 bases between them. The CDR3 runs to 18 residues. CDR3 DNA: TGTGCCAGCAGTCCCCGTCGCGGAGGCCTTCAACCCTACAATGAGCAGTTCTTC. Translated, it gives CASSPRRGGLQPYNEQFF.

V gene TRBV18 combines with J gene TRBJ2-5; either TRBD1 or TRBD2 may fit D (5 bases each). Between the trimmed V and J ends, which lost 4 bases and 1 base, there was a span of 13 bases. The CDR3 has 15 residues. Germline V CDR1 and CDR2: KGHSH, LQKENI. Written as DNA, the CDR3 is TGTGCCAGCTCACTATCTGCTGGGACCCAAGAGACCCAGTACTTC. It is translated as CASSLSAGTQETQYF.

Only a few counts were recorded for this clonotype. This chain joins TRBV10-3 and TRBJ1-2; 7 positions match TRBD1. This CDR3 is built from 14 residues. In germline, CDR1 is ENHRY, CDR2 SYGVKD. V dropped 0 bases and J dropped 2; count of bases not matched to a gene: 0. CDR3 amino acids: CAISESGQNYGYTF. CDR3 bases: TGTGCCATCAGTGAGTCGGGACAGAACTATGGCTACACCTTC.

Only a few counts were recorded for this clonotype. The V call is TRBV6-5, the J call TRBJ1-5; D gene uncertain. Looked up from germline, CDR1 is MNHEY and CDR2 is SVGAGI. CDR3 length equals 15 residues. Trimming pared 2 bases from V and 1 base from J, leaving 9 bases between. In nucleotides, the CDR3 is TGTGCCAGCAGTTACGTGGAGGGAAGCAATCAGCCCCAGCATTTT. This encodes CASSYVEGSNQPQHF.